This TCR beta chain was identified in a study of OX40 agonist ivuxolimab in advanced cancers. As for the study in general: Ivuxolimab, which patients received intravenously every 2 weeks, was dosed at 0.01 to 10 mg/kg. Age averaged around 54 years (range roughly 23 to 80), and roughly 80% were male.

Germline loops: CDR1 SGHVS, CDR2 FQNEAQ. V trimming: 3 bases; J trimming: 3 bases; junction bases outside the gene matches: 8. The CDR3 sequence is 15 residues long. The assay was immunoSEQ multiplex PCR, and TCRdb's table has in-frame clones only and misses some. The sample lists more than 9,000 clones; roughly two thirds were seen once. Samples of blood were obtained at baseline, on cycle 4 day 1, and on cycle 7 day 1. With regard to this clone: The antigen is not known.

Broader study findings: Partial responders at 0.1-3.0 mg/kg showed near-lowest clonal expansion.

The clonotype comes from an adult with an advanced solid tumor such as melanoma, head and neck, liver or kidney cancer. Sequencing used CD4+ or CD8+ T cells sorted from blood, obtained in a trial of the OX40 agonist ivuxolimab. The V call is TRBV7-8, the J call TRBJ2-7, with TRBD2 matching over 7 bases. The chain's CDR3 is CASSFYGGRGYEQYF. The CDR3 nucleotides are TGTGCCAGCAGCTTTTACGGCGGGAGAGGCTACGAGCAGTACTTC.